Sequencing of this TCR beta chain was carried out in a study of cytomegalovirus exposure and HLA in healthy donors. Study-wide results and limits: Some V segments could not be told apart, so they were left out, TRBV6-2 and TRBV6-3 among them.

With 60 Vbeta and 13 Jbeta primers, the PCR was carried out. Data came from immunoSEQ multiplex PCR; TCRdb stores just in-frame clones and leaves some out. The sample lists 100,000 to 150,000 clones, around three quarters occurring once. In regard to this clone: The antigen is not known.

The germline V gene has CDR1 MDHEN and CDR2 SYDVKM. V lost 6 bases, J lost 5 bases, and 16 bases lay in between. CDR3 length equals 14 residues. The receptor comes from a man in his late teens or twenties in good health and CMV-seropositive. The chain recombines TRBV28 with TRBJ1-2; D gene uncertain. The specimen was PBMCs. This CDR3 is CASSEKFSHYGYTF. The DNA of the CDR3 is TGTGCCAGCAGCGAGAAGTTTAGCCATTATGGCTACACCTTC.